The present T cell receptor (beta chain) was sequenced within a study of T-cell reconstitution after alpha-beta-depleted transplantation in children (TCRdb year 2016). Regarding the complete study: T-cell immune reconstitution after TCRalphabeta/CD19-depleted allogeneic hematopoietic cell transplantation in children was quantitatively tracked in the study by means of TCR repertoire profiling.

In the paper's terms, the treatment or condition label means: allogeneic hematopoietic cell transplantation with graft depleted of TCRalphabeta T cells and CD19 B cells. The transplant recipients were children given TCRalphabeta/CD19-depleted allogeneic hematopoietic cell grafts. Of note for this clonotype: Its antigen is currently not known. No base-level quality is on record; no much larger clone is a single base apart.

Libraries were built with PCR. The sample was run on an Illumina HiSeq 2500. TCR libraries were prepared with molecular barcoding, using unique molecular identifiers to normalize TCRbeta repertoire quantification. The public reads were reanalyzed by TCRdb: fastp trimming at Q25, MiXCR alignment, in-frame beta chains only. Rows are combined by CDR3 protein, so each entry shows the most common genes and DNA. This sample lists under 450,000 distinct CDR3 sequences; 15% to 20% were detected once. 29% of the sample is in the top ten clones. V and J lose 1 base and 4 bases, and a span of 11 bases separates them. The CDR3 contains 14 residues, cysteine and phenylalanine counted. Only the CDR3 part of the read is kept: 42 bases, read in frame from the first base. The germline V gene provides CDR1 SGHNT and CDR2 YENEEA. Overall study results and their limits: Over the following months the frequencies of hyperexpanded clones went down, and after one year T-cell counts and TCRbeta diversity were mostly credited to newly produced T cells. Apparently early alphabetaT-cell count recovery about two months after transplant reportedly relied on only several hundred rapidly expanded clones derived from non-depleted graft cells. In some patients, the high TCRbeta diversity seen at day 60 was put down to recipient T cells and intrathymic progenitors that had survived conditioning.

This clonotype originated in a boy under three years old who had a stem cell transplant for Wiskott-Aldrich syndrome, so the T cells may come from the graft donor. The sequence is built from TRBV11-3 and TRBJ2-7; the D gene cannot be named for sure. The sequencing here drew on PBMCs, mostly from graft donor cells, taken 360 days after TCRalphabeta/CD19-depleted stem cell transplant. The CDR3 protein is CASSLGDGGYEQYF. The nucleotides read TGTGCCAGCAGCTTAGGAGACGGCGGATACGAGCAGTACTTC.